These T cell receptor beta chains were read from a single sample in a study of blood T cell repertoires in COVID-19. Generated by immunoSEQ multiplex PCR, the TCRdb table keeps only in-frame clones and is missing some. Among about 39,000 clones listed, about 75% were seen once. The source material was peripheral blood. These receptors all stem from a man aged 65-85 years with active or convalescent COVID-19. The CDR3 runs from the conserved cysteine through the conserved F or W. The order of the fields is J gene, clone size, D gene, V gene, CDR3 protein, CDR3 DNA. A D gene is named only where the DNA matches it firmly. Where a row states a size, it is once, few, many or the class of an expanded clone; other rows omit it.

>TRBJ1-1|-|TRBD1|TRBV5-6
CASSLRTGGAEAFF
TGTGCCAGCAGCTTGCGTACAGGGGGGGCTGAAGCTTTCTTT
>TRBJ2-2|-|-|TRBV6-5
CASGEFGELFF
TGTGCCAGCGGGGAGTTCGGGGAGCTGTTTTTT
>TRBJ1-1|-|-|TRBV30
CAWRLVQGLANTEAFF
TGTGCCTGGAGATTGGTCCAAGGCCTAGCGAACACTGAAGCTTTCTTT
>TRBJ2-7|few|TRBD1|TRBV15
CATSRGDRAGEQYF
TGTGCCACCAGCAGGGGTGACAGGGCTGGCGAGCAGTACTTC
>TRBJ1-1|many|TRBD1|TRBV7-9
CASSPARTGREIAEAFF
TGTGCCAGCAGCCCTGCTCGGACAGGGCGGGAAATCGCTGAAGCTTTCTTT
>TRBJ2-2|once|-|TRBV27
CASTLGGMNTGELFF
TGTGCCAGCACCCTGGGCGGGATGAACACCGGGGAGCTGTTTTTT
>TRBJ1-5|-|-|TRBV7-8
CASSRRGGGNQPQHF
TGTGCCAGCAGCCGCCGGGGGGGTGGCAATCAGCCCCAGCATTTT
>TRBJ2-6|few|TRBD1|TRBV6-5
CASRTGRSGANVLTF
TGTGCCAGCAGGACAGGGCGGTCTGGGGCCAACGTCCTGACTTTC
>TRBJ2-7|-|TRBD2|TRBV5-6
CASSFSGVLYEQYF
TGTGCCAGCAGCTTCAGCGGGGTTTTATACGAGCAGTACTTC
>TRBJ1-5|-|TRBD1|TRBV28
CASSLLQGGYSNQPQHF
TGTGCCAGCAGTTTATTACAGGGGGGATATAGCAATCAGCCCCAGCATTTT
>TRBJ1-2|-|-|TRBV12-3/TRBV12-4
CASSFQGIGGYTF
TGTGCCAGCAGTTTTCAGGGGATAGGTGGCTACACCTTC
>TRBJ2-2|few|-|TRBV7-9
CASSLAGLTGELFF
TGTGCCAGCAGCTTAGCGGGGCTTACCGGGGAGCTGTTTTTT
>TRBJ1-5|once|-|TRBV7-2
CASSAQEYNQPQHF
TGTGCCAGCAGCGCACAGGAGTACAATCAGCCCCAGCATTTT
>TRBJ1-2|-|-|TRBV30
CAWSQGGLTF
TGTGCCTGGAGTCAAGGAGGGCTTACCTTC
>TRBJ2-5|-|-|TRBV28
CASTPGGPRETQYF
TGTGCCAGCACTCCCGGGGGGCCGAGGGAGACCCAGTACTTC
>TRBJ1-2|-|TRBD1|TRBV29-1
CSADVRDRLYGYTF
TGCAGCGCTGACGTTCGGGACAGGCTCTATGGCTACACCTTC
>TRBJ1-3|few|-|TRBV7-6
CASSSTGKGNTIYF
TGTGCCAGCAGCTCGACAGGCAAGGGAAACACCATATATTTT
>TRBJ1-2|-|TRBD1|TRBV25-1
CASSHRTGGGYTF
TGTGCCAGCAGTCACCGGACAGGTGGAGGCTACACCTTC
>TRBJ2-3|-|TRBD1|TRBV28
CASTPGGSDTQYF
TGTGCCAGCACACCAGGGGGCTCAGATACGCAGTATTTT
>TRBJ1-4|-|-|TRBV4-2
CASSQAEGAREKLFF
TGTGCCAGCAGCCAAGCTGAGGGTGCTAGGGAAAAACTGTTTTTT
>TRBJ2-5|-|-|TRBV7-9
CASSPDPYKETQYF
TGTGCCAGCAGCCCCGATCCTTACAAAGAGACCCAGTACTTC
>TRBJ2-5|-|-|TRBV2
CASGSGQETQYF
TGTGCCAGCGGCTCGGGGCAAGAGACCCAGTACTTC
>TRBJ1-1|-|-|TRBV19
CASSIDLADTEAFF
TGTGCCAGTAGTATAGATCTTGCAGACACTGAAGCTTTCTTT
>TRBJ1-6|-|TRBD1|TRBV2
CASTPNRGVNSPLHF
TGTGCCAGCACCCCAAACAGGGGGGTGAATTCACCCCTCCACTTT
>TRBJ1-4|-|-|TRBV5-1
CASSLGTAKLNEKLFF
TGCGCCAGCAGCTTGGGGACAGCCAAATTAAATGAAAAACTGTTTTTT
>TRBJ1-1|-|-|TRBV28
CASSLRQSGTEAFF
TGTGCCAGCAGTTTAAGACAGTCGGGCACTGAAGCTTTCTTT
>TRBJ2-3|-|TRBD1|TRBV27
CASKLRTGGTDTQYF
TGTGCCAGCAAATTAAGGACAGGGGGCACAGATACGCAGTATTTT
>TRBJ2-3|-|-|TRBV5-4
CASSFPWGDADTQYF
TGTGCCAGCAGCTTCCCCTGGGGGGATGCAGATACGCAGTATTTT
>TRBJ1-2|-|TRBD1|TRBV11-3
CASSPTTGNGYTF
TGTGCCAGCAGCCCGACGACAGGGAATGGCTACACCTTC
>TRBJ2-2|-|-|TRBV18
CASSPVVGTGELFF
TGTGCCAGCTCACCTGTAGTTGGCACCGGGGAGCTGTTTTTT
>TRBJ1-5|few|-|TRBV2
CASSRGQTQPWGNQPQHF
TGTGCCAGCAGTCGAGGACAGACACAACCCTGGGGCAATCAGCCCCAGCATTTT
>TRBJ2-7|-|-|TRBV27
CNIRGEQYF
TGTAATATAAGGGGCGAGCAGTACTTC
>TRBJ1-1|-|TRBD1|TRBV7-2
CASSSRGGAAGDRARAFF
TGTGCCAGCAGCTCACGGGGAGGGGCGGCCGGGGACAGGGCACGGGCTTTCTTT
>TRBJ1-1|-|-|TRBV29-1
CSVEKGGATEAFF
TGCAGCGTTGAGAAGGGGGGGGCAACTGAAGCTTTCTTT
>TRBJ2-1|-|TRBD1|TRBV2
CASGRQGTYNEQFF
TGTGCCAGCGGGAGACAGGGCACCTACAATGAGCAGTTCTTC
>TRBJ1-6|-|TRBD1|TRBV15
CATSRDGQGLSPLHF
TGTGCCACCAGCAGAGATGGACAGGGACTCTCACCCCTCCACTTT
>TRBJ1-1|once|-|TRBV9
CASSQPTRSNTEAFF
TGTGCCAGCAGCCAGCCGACACGGTCGAACACTGAAGCTTTCTTT
>TRBJ2-7|-|TRBD1|TRBV15
CATSRETPGGQYF
TGTGCCACCAGCAGAGAGACCCCAGGGGGGCAGTACTTC
>TRBJ1-3|-|-|TRBV7-2
CASSTQWGNTIYF
TGTGCCAGCAGTACGCAGTGGGGAAACACCATATATTTT
>TRBJ2-2|-|-|TRBV28
CASSLVQGKPGELFF
TGTGCCAGCAGTTTGGTACAGGGCAAACCCGGGGAGCTGTTTTTT
>TRBJ1-6|few|-|TRBV3-1/TRBV3-2
CASNFYNSPLHF
TGTGCCAGCAACTTTTATAATTCACCCCTCCACTTT
>TRBJ2-5|once|-|TRBV5-1
CASSLTGTKQETQYF
TGCGCCAGCAGCTTGACAGGGACTAAGCAAGAGACCCAGTACTTC